This passage covers 24 T cell receptor beta chains from one sample sequenced in a study of blood T cell repertoires in COVID-19. Method: immunoSEQ multiplex PCR; TCRdb's copy keeps in-frame clones and lacks some. The sample lists some 150,000 clones, around four fifths occurring once. Source material: peripheral blood. The receptors derive from a human donor in a cohort sampled during active COVID-19.

The J gene is TRBJ2-5, the V gene TRBV18, with 8 nucleotides matching TRBD2. The V gene's germline CDR1 is KGHSH and CDR2 LQKENI. V lost 5 bases and J lost 5; bases outside the gene matches: 4. The CDR3 loop spans 13 amino acids. CDR3 residues: CASSISGEETQYF. DNA for the CDR3: TGTGCCAGCTCAATTAGCGGGGAGGAGACCCAGTACTTC.

The V gene is TRBV5-1, the J gene TRBJ2-1; TRBD2 matches at 8 bases. V shed 4 bases, J shed 2 bases, and the junction held 8 bases outside the gene matches. CDR3 length equals 16 residues. Germline lookup yields CDR1 SGHRS and CDR2 YFSETQ. CDR3 sequence reads: CASSPPPGGPYNEQFF. The CDR3 region has the DNA TGCGCCAGCAGCCCGCCCCCGGGAGGGCCCTACAATGAGCAGTTCTTC.

The chain couples TRBV13 to TRBJ1-2; D gene unclear. There are 13 residues in the CDR3. Germline values: CDR1 PRHDT, CDR2 FYEKMQ (reference sequence). The V end lost 8 bases, the J end lost 3 bases, and 13 bases lay between the germline ends. CDR3 DNA: TGTGCCAGCTTCGCCAGGCCAGACTATGGCTACACCTTC. Protein: CASFARPDYGYTF.

The CDR3 bases are TGTGCCAGCAGGAGACAGGGGGGGACTGAAGCTTTCTTT. It yields the protein CASRRQGGTEAFF. The V call is TRBV12-3 or TRBV12-4, the J call TRBJ1-1, with 9 bases matching TRBD1. The CDR3 runs 13 residues. V lost 6 bases, J lost 5 bases, and 4 bases stayed unmatched.

The chain is built from TRBV5-1 and TRBJ2-3, with 8 bases that match TRBD1. The germline V gene encodes CDR1 SGHRS and CDR2 YFSETQ. The junction had 3 bases not matched to a gene; V was cut back by 0 bases and J by 3 bases. This CDR3 region has 15 residues. The CDR3: CASSLGRQGTDTQYF. CDR3 nucleotide sequence: TGCGCCAGCAGCTTGGGACGACAGGGGACAGATACGCAGTATTTT.

The chain joins TRBV19 to TRBJ2-3, with 10 bases aligning to TRBD2. This CDR3 is built from 16 residues. Germline-derived CDR1 and CDR2 are LNHDA and SQIVND (reference sequence). V was clipped by 6 bases and J by 7 bases; unmatched bases: 13. CDR3 residues: CASSLGASGGSYTQYF. The CDR3 DNA reads TGTGCCAGTAGCCTGGGGGCTAGCGGGGGAAGTTATACGCAGTATTTT.

V is TRBV2 and J is TRBJ2-1, with D perhaps TRBD1 (5 bases). CDR1 is SNHLY, CDR2 FYNNEI, per germline. The CDR3 is 13 residues long. Trimming shortened V by 6 bases and J by 5 bases, and 11 bases separated the two germline ends. The CDR3 here is CASSPDRHNEQFF. The CDR3, as DNA: TGTGCCAGCAGCCCCGACAGACACAATGAGCAGTTCTTC. Full variable domain (missing parts from reference TRBV2 and TRBJ2-1): EPEVTQTPSHQVTQMGQEVILRCVPISNHLYFYWYRQILGQKVEFLVSFYNNEISEKSEIFDDQFSVERPDGSNFTLKIRSTKLEDSAMYFCASSPDRHNEQFFGPGTRLTVL.

J is TRBJ1-5 and V is TRBV2; 9 bases fit TRBD1. Trimming took 7 bases from V and 2 from J; bases not matched to a gene: 3. This CDR3 contains 14 residues. Germline CDR1 and CDR2: SNHLY and FYNNEI. CDR3 nucleotides: TGTGCCAGCAAACGGACAGGGGGCAATCAGCCCCAGCATTTT. It specifies CASKRTGGNQPQHF.

The chain joins TRBV29-1 to TRBJ2-7; 8 bases are shared with TRBD1. Germline V lookup: CDR1 SQVTM, CDR2 ANQGSEA. The CDR3 is made up of 13 amino acids. V was clipped by 4 bases and J by 7 bases; unmatched bases: 9. CDR3 nucleotide sequence: TGCAGCGTTGCCTCGCAGGGGGCGGGTGAGCAGTACTTC. Protein product: CSVASQGAGEQYF.

Many counts were recorded for this clone. This chain connects TRBV18 to TRBJ1-5; TRBD1 might be the D (5 bases). From germline, CDR1 is KGHSH and CDR2 LQKENI. V lost 0 bases, J lost 13 bases, and 13 bases lay in between. CDR3 size: 13 residues. CDR3 loop: CASSPPTQGVQHF. Here the CDR3 DNA reads TGTGCCAGCTCACCACCGACGCAAGGGGTTCAGCATTTT.

V gene TRBV7-9 combines with J gene TRBJ1-1; TRBD1 matches 7 bases. The germline V gene encodes CDR1 SEHNR and CDR2 FQNEAQ (reference sequence). The CDR3 runs to 12 residues. V dropped 3 bases and J dropped 7; count of bases not matched to a gene: 2. CDR3 nucleotides: TGTGCCAGCAGCTTCCGGACAGGTGAAGCTTTCTTT. This gives the protein CASSFRTGEAFF.

The chain has TRBV4-2 and TRBJ2-2; the D is unclear. This CDR3 region has 14 residues. Per the germline V gene, CDR1 is LGHNA and CDR2 is YNFKEQ. The V and J ends lost 1 base and 6 bases respectively, with 9 bases between them. This CDR3 is CASSQGGVAGELFF. The CDR3 nucleotides read TGTGCCAGCAGCCAAGGAGGCGTGGCCGGGGAGCTGTTTTTT.

The chain has TRBV5-1 and TRBJ2-5, with 12 bases matching TRBD2. The CDR3 extends over 16 amino acids. After removal of 2 bases from V and 2 bases from J, the junction contained 4 bases not matched to a gene. Germline loops: CDR1 SGHRS, CDR2 YFSETQ. The CDR3, as DNA: TGCGCCAGCAGCTTCCATACTAGCGGGGGGCAAGAGACCCAGTACTTC. It codes for CASSFHTSGGQETQYF.

The chain combines TRBV6-2 or TRBV6-3 with TRBJ2-7, with TRBD2 as a possible D gene (7 bases). V lost 0 bases, J lost 7 bases, and 10 bases lay in between. This CDR3 is built from 13 residues. Germline assignment: CDR1 MNHEY and CDR2 SVGEGT. CDR3 in DNA: TGTGCCAGCAGTTACTCGGAGGGGGGGGAGCAGTACGTC. This encodes CASSYSEGGEQYV.

This clone was found once. The chain is built from TRBV3-1 (or the pseudogene TRBV3-2) and TRBJ2-3, with D hard to call. V lost 1 base and J lost 0, with 8 bases in between. The CDR3 length is 15 residues. Germline V gene lookup returns CDR1 LGHDT and CDR2 YNNKEL (reference sequence). The CDR3, as DNA: TGTGCCAGCAGCCAAGCCCCGACTAGCACAGATACGCAGTATTTT. Its translation is CASSQAPTSTDTQYF.

The chain recombines TRBV19 with TRBJ2-6, with 7 nucleotides matching TRBD1. Germline CDR1 and CDR2: LNHDA and SQIVND (reference sequence). Germline trimming cut 0 bases from V and 4 bases from J; bases unmatched to any gene: 3. There are 16 residues in the CDR3. The CDR3 is CASSIETGLGANVLTF. CDR3 bases: TGTGCCAGTAGTATAGAGACAGGGCTGGGGGCCAACGTCCTGACTTTC.

This chain joins TRBV10-3 and TRBJ2-5; TRBD2 matches at 10 bases. The CDR3 length is 13 residues. V gave up 11 bases and J gave up 5 bases; unmatched junction bases: 8. Germline CDR1 is ENHRY and CDR2 is SYGVKD. The CDR3 protein is CASRGLAMETQYF. CDR3 DNA: TGTGCCTCGCGGGGACTAGCGATGGAGACCCAGTACTTC.

This chain joins TRBV5-1 and TRBJ1-5; D is perhaps TRBD1 (6 bases). This CDR3 region has 16 residues. Trimming removed 0 bases at V and 3 bases at J, with 13 bases between. Germline V lookup: CDR1 SGHRS, CDR2 YFSETQ. This chain's CDR3 is CASSLGPQGLNQPQHF. The CDR3 DNA sequence: TGCGCCAGCAGCTTGGGACCACAGGGCCTCAATCAGCCCCAGCATTTT. Full variable domain (remainder filled in from reference TRBV5-1 and TRBJ1-5): KAGVTQTPRYLIKTRGQQVTLSCSPISGHRSVSWYQQTPGQGLQFLFEYFSETQRNKGNFPGRFSGRQFSNSRSEMNVSTLELGDSALYLCASSLGPQGLNQPQHFGDGTRLSIL.

The chain joins TRBV5-6 to TRBJ1-2; D is unclear. CDR1 and CDR2 from the germline V gene are SGHDT and YYEEEE. The V gene lost 4 bases and the J gene lost 3 bases, with 4 bases spanning the gap. This CDR3 contains 11 residues. For the CDR3, the DNA is TGTGCCAGCAGCCCATACTATGGCTACACCTTC. Translated, it gives CASSPYYGYTF.

The chain employs TRBV6-4 and TRBJ2-4, with 9 positions matching TRBD2. The germline V gene encodes CDR1 MRHNA and CDR2 SNTAGT. This CDR3 is built from 21 residues. V lost 1 base to trimming and J lost 0 bases; unmatched junction nucleotides: 16. This CDR3 reads CASSDFTPGLAHSLAKNIQYF. CDR3 DNA: TGTGCCAGCAGTGACTTTACCCCGGGACTAGCCCATTCGCTAGCCAAAAACATTCAGTACTTC.

This clone showed up just once. CDR3 in amino acids: CASSSTWDTQYF. The CDR3 DNA reads as TGTGCCAGCAGCTCGACATGGGATACGCAGTATTTT. This sequence joins TRBV5-8 and TRBJ2-3, with D unclear. The V gene's germline CDR1 is SGHTS and CDR2 YDEGEE. Trimming stripped 3 bases from V and 6 bases from J, with 8 bases between. The CDR3 consists of 12 residues.

J is TRBJ2-1 and V is TRBV11-1, with 8 nucleotides matching TRBD1. Per the germline V gene, CDR1 is SGHAT and CDR2 is FQDESV (reference sequence). V was pared by 0 bases and J by 12 bases, with 19 bases of the junction left unmatched. This CDR3 contains 18 residues. This chain's CDR3 is CASSLAEGRGTGRARQFF. CDR3 coding DNA: TGTGCCAGCAGCTTAGCGGAGGGTCGGGGGACAGGTCGCGCCAGGCAGTTCTTC.

The rearrangement joins TRBV2 to TRBJ1-4, with D tentatively TRBD1 (6 bases). CDR3 size: 14 residues. The ends were cut back, 6 bases at V and 1 base at J, with 9 bases in the middle. Germline V gene data show CDR1 as SNHLY and CDR2 as FYNNEI. The chain's CDR3 is CASSLQGTNEKLFF. The CDR3 DNA is TGTGCCAGCAGCCTACAGGGAACTAATGAAAAACTGTTTTTT.

This clone was seen only once. The junction departs from germline at one end; a sequencing error may be responsible. The gene calls are TRBV7-7 and TRBJ2-3; D perhaps matches TRBD1 (6 bases). Germline V gives CDR1 SSHAT, CDR2 FNYEAQ (reference sequence). The CDR3 spans 15 residues. The CDR3 DNA follows: TGTGCTAGCAGCCGAGGGGGAGCTAGCACAGATACGCAGTATTTT. Translation gives CASSRGGASTDTQYF.